The 22 T cell receptor beta chains in this list originate from one sample, sequenced in a study of CD8+ T cells in alopecia areata. cDNA prepared by RNA extraction and subsequent reverse transcription served as the template for sequencing. Clones were read by immunoSEQ multiplex PCR, and TCRdb kept only the in-frame ones, dropping some. The sample lists roughly 60,000 clones; roughly 46% were seen once. Sequencing input: NKG2D-low CD8+ T cells sorted from blood. The receptors derive from a human donor with alopecia areata.

This clone showed up just a few times. The V and J genes are TRBV29-1 and TRBJ2-7; no definite D call. The CDR3 contains 13 residues. V shed 3 bases and J shed 6 bases, with 15 bases lying between them. Germline V lookup: CDR1 SQVTM, CDR2 ANQGSEA. CDR3 sequence (DNA): TGCAGCGTTGATAGAAGAGGAAGAGGCGAGCAGTACTTC. Protein sequence: CSVDRRGRGEQYF.

This chain joins TRBV19 and TRBJ2-1; D is unresolved. Between the trimmed V and J ends, which lost 1 base and 5 bases, there was a span of 9 bases. Germline lookup yields CDR1 LNHDA and CDR2 SQIVND (reference sequence). CDR3 length equals 14 residues. CDR3 DNA sequence: TGTGCCAGTAGTATAGGCGACTGGAACAATGAGCAGTTCTTC. Its protein is CASSIGDWNNEQFF.

The chain joins TRBV4-1 to TRBJ1-6; weak D call: TRBD1 (5 bases). V was clipped by 4 bases and J by 8 bases, with 9 bases between them. This CDR3 contains 13 residues. CDR1 is MGHRA and CDR2 is YSYEKL in the germline V gene. The CDR3 DNA reads TGCGCCAGCAGCCGGGGAGGGGATTCACCCCTCCACTTT. Translated, it gives CASSRGGDSPLHF.

This clone was picked up a small number of times. V gene TRBV4-3 combines with J gene TRBJ2-3; weak D call: TRBD2 (5 bases). CDR3 length equals 15 residues. The germline V gene encodes CDR1 LGHNA and CDR2 YSLEER. V was pared by 5 bases and J by 0 bases, with 12 bases between. CDR3 region: CASSTRGLSTDTQYF. The CDR3 region has the DNA TGCGCCAGCAGCACAAGAGGACTCAGCACAGATACGCAGTATTTT.

This chain links TRBV7-8 with TRBJ2-5; D is unclear. V lost 5 bases and J lost 5, with 6 bases in between. The germline gives CDR1 SGHVS, CDR2 FQNEAQ. The CDR3 is 11 amino acids. Written as DNA, the CDR3 is TGTGCCAGCAGCGGTTGGGAGACCCAGTACTTC. Translated: CASSGWETQYF.

This clone has just a few counts. The V gene is TRBV9, the J gene TRBJ1-2; 8 nucleotides agree with TRBD1. The CDR3 runs 13 residues. Germline loops: CDR1 SGDLS, CDR2 YYNGEE. Losses at the gene ends were 4 bases for V and 6 bases for J; bases not matched to a gene: 5. The CDR3 loop reads CASSRRQGNGYTF. CDR3 nucleotides: TGTGCCAGCAGCAGACGACAGGGGAATGGCTACACCTTC.

This sequence joins TRBV27 and TRBJ1-1; D is possibly TRBD1 (6 bases). The CDR3 runs 13 residues. V shed 6 bases and J shed 5 bases, with 13 bases lying between them. Looked up from germline, CDR1 is MNHEY and CDR2 is SMNVEV (reference sequence). In DNA, the CDR3 is TGTGCCAGCAGAAAAGGGGGTATGACTGAAGCTTTCTTT. Translated: CASRKGGMTEAFF.

This chain links TRBV4-3 with TRBJ1-1; TRBD1 matches at 7 bases. Germline assignment: CDR1 LGHNA and CDR2 YSLEER. This CDR3 region has 15 residues. Trimming cost V 9 bases and J 2 bases; bases outside gene matches: 12. This CDR3 is CASRSSQGRNTEAFF. DNA for the CDR3: TGCGCCAGTAGGTCTTCACAGGGGAGAAACACTGAAGCTTTCTTT.

The chain recombines TRBV7-6 with TRBJ2-1, with unresolved D. V was cut by 5 bases and J by 7 bases, with 9 bases left in between. CDR1 and CDR2 from the germline V gene are SGHVS and FNYEAQ. This CDR3 spans 12 amino acids. CDR3 sequence reads: CASSHNKNEQFF. The CDR3 nucleotides are TGTGCCAGCAGCCACAATAAAAATGAGCAGTTCTTC.

This chain joins TRBV4-3 and TRBJ2-7, with TRBD1 as a possible D gene (6 bases). V was shortened by 0 bases and J by 3 bases, with 18 bases between the two germline ends. Germline loops: CDR1 LGHNA, CDR2 YSLEER. CDR3 length: 17 amino acids. For the CDR3, the DNA is TGCGCCAGCAGCCAAGAAGTTGCGTCAGGGGCGCTCTACGAGCAGTACTTC. This codes for CASSQEVASGALYEQYF.

This clone was observed a handful of times. The V call is TRBV4-1, the J call TRBJ2-7, with a weak D call TRBD1 (6 bases). The CDR3 totals 14 residues. Germline CDR1 MGHRA, CDR2 YSYEKL. Deletions cut 0 bases from V and 1 base from J, with 7 bases between. The CDR3 region is CASSQEQGSYEQYF. The CDR3 coding sequence is TGCGCCAGCAGCCAAGAACAGGGTTCCTACGAGCAGTACTTC.

This clone was recorded a few times. V usage is TRBV29-1 and J usage is TRBJ2-7; 8 bases are shared with TRBD2. Germline CDR1 SQVTM, CDR2 ANQGSEA. This CDR3 has 15 residues. The junction had 8 bases not matched to a gene; V was cut back by 3 bases and J by 1 base. CDR3 loop: CSVEVLAGRSYEQYF. For the CDR3, the DNA is TGCAGCGTTGAGGTCTTAGCGGGGCGATCCTACGAGCAGTACTTC.

This clone has just a few counts. The chain employs TRBV19 and TRBJ2-2; D might be TRBD1 (5 bases). The CDR3 contains 12 residues. Germline V CDR1 and CDR2: LNHDA, SQIVND (reference sequence). Trimming shortened V by 7 bases and J by 7 bases, and 10 bases separated the two germline ends. CDR3 bases: TGTGCCAGTACTTCAGGGATCGGGGAGCTGTTTTTT. It yields the protein CASTSGIGELFF.

V gene TRBV29-1 combines with J gene TRBJ2-5, with TRBD2 as a possible D gene (6 bases). This CDR3 spans 11 amino acids. Trimming took off 6 bases at V and 7 bases at J, with 12 bases between the two ends. Germline CDR1 is SQVTM and CDR2 is ANQGSEA. CDR3 in amino acids: CSVPVAATQYF. The CDR3 coding sequence is TGCAGCGTCCCCGTAGCGGCGACCCAGTACTTC.

This chain links TRBV7-9 with TRBJ2-7; D is perhaps TRBD1 (6 bases). The CDR3 totals 15 residues. V was clipped by 7 bases and J by 3 bases, with 19 bases between them. Germline assignment: CDR1 SEHNR and CDR2 FQNEAQ (reference sequence). This CDR3 reads CASTNGPLGGYEQYF. CDR3 coding DNA: TGTGCCAGCACCAATGGACCTCTAGGGGGCTACGAGCAGTACTTC. Together with reference TRBV7-9 and TRBJ2-7, the CDR3 gives the full variable domain: DTGVSQNPRHKITKRGQNVTFRCDPISEHNRLYWYRQTLGQGPEFLTYFQNEAQLEKSRLLSDRFSAERPKGSFSTLEIQRTEQGDSAMYLCASTNGPLGGYEQYFGPGTRLTVT.

This clone occurred a few times. This chain links TRBV14 with TRBJ2-6, with TRBD1 matching 8 bases. The CDR3 has 17 residues. V shed 4 bases and J 0 bases; nucleotides not matched to a gene: 5. Germline-derived CDR1 and CDR2 are SGHDN and FVKESK. Here the CDR3 reads CASSPGQESSGANVLTF. CDR3 DNA: TGTGCCAGCAGCCCGGGACAGGAATCCTCTGGGGCCAACGTCCTGACTTTC.

The chain has TRBV4-1 and TRBJ2-7; 8 bases are shared with TRBD1. The trim removed 1 base at V and 4 bases at J, leaving 6 bases unmatched. There are 15 residues in the CDR3. CDR1 MGHRA and CDR2 YSYEKL come from the germline V gene. CDR3 in DNA: TGCGCCAGCAGCCAAGCCTGGGACAGGAGGTACGAGCAGTACTTC. Translated, it gives CASSQAWDRRYEQYF.

This chain connects TRBV5-4 to TRBJ2-5; 8 nucleotides agree with TRBD1. Germline values: CDR1 SGHNT, CDR2 YYREEE (reference sequence). The CDR3 is made up of 14 amino acids. Trimming cost V 0 bases and J 5 bases; bases outside gene matches: 3. CDR3 sequence reads: CASSLDRGEETQYF. The CDR3 region has the DNA TGTGCCAGCAGCTTGGACAGGGGGGAGGAGACCCAGTACTTC.

This clone has more than one count but fewer than ten. The rearrangement joins TRBV5-5 to TRBJ2-1; TRBD2 agrees at 9 bases. V gave up 3 bases and J gave up 0 bases; unmatched junction bases: 1. The CDR3 covers 15 residues. Germline lookup yields CDR1 SGHKS and CDR2 YYEKEE (reference sequence). CDR3 nucleotides: TGTGCCAGCAGCTATAGCGGGAGCTCCTACAATGAGCAGTTCTTC. Its translation: CASSYSGSSYNEQFF.

This chain uses TRBV27 with TRBJ1-2; 10 nucleotides line up with TRBD1. The junction had 6 bases not matched to a gene; V was cut back by 6 bases and J by 5 bases. In germline, CDR1 is MNHEY, CDR2 SMNVEV (reference sequence). The CDR3 runs 14 residues. CDR3 bases: TGTGCCAGCAGCCTCGGGACAGGGGTTTATGGCTACACCTTC. Encoded protein: CASSLGTGVYGYTF.

This chain connects TRBV4-1 to TRBJ2-1; D perhaps matches TRBD1 (6 bases). CDR3 length: 15 residues. Germline V gene data show CDR1 as MGHRA and CDR2 as YSYEKL. Trimming cost V 2 bases and J 0 bases, with 8 bases left between them. The CDR3 bases are TGCGCCAGCAGCCAAACGGACAGCTCCTACAATGAGCAGTTCTTC. It encodes CASSQTDSSYNEQFF.

This clone appeared once. The chain recombines TRBV7-9 with TRBJ2-7, with D perhaps matching TRBD1 (6 bases). CDR1 and CDR2 from the germline V gene are SEHNR and FQNEAQ (reference sequence). V was shortened by 4 bases and J by 5 bases, with 15 bases between the two germline ends. This CDR3 contains 14 residues. The CDR3 loop reads CASSSYRGGHEQYF. Here the CDR3 DNA reads TGTGCCAGCAGCTCCTACAGAGGGGGACACGAGCAGTACTTC.